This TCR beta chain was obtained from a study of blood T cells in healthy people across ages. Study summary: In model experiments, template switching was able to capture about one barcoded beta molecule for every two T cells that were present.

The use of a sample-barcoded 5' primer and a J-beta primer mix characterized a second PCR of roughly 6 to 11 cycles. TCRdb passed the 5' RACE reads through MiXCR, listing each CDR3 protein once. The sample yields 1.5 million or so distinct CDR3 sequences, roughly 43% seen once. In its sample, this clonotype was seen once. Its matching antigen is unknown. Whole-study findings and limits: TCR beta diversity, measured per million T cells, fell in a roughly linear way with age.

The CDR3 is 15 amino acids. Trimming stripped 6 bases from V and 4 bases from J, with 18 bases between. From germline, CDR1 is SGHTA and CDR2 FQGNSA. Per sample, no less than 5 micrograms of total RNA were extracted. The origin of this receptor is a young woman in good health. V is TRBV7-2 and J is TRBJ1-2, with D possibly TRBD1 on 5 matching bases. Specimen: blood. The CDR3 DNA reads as TGTGCCAGCAGTTCACTTGTAGCAGGGCGCTATGGCTACACCTTC. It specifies CASSSLVAGRYGYTF.